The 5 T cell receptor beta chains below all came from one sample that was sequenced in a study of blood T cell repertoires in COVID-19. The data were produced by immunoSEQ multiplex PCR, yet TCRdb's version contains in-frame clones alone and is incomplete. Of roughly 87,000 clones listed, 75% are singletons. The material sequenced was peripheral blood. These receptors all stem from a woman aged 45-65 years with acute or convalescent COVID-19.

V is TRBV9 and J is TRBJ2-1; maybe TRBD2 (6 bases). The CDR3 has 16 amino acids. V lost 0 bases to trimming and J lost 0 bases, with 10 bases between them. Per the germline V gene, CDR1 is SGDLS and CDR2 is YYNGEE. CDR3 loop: CASSVADGSSYNEQFF. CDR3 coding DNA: TGTGCCAGCAGCGTAGCCGACGGGAGCTCCTACAATGAGCAGTTCTTC.

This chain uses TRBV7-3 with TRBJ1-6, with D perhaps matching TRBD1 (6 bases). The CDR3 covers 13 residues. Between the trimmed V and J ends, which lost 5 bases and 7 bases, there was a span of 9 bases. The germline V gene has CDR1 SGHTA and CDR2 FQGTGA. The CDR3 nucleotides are TGTGCCAGCAGCGCCGGACAGAATTCACCCCTCCACTTT. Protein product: CASSAGQNSPLHF. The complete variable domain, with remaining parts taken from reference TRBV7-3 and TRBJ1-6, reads GAGVSQTPSNKVTEKGKYVELRCDPISGHTALYWYRQSLGQGPEFLIYFQGTGAADDSGLPNDRFFAVRPEGSVSTLKIQRTERGDSAVYLCASSAGQNSPLHFGNGTRLTVT.

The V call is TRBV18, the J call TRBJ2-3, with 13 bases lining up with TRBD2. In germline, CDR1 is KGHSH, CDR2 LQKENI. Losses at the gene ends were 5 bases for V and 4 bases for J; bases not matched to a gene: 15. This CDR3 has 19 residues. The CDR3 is CASSSYPGTSGGAPDTQYF. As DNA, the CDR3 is TGTGCCAGCTCATCCTACCCGGGAACTAGCGGGGGGGCCCCAGATACGCAGTATTTT.

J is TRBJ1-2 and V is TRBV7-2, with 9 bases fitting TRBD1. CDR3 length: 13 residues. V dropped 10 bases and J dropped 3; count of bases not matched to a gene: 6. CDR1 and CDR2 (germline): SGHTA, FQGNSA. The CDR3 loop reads CANRRDRDYGYTF. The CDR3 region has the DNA TGTGCCAATCGCCGGGACAGGGACTATGGCTACACCTTC.

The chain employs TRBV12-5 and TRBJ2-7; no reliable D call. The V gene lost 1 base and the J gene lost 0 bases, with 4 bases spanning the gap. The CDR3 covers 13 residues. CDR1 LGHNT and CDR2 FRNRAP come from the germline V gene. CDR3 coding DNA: TGTGCTAGTGGTTTGGCAGACTCCTACGAGCAGTACTTC. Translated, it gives CASGLADSYEQYF. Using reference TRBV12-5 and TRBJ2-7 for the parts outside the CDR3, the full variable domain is DARVTQTPRHKVTEMGQEVTMRCQPILGHNTVFWYRQTMMQGLELLAYFRNRAPLDDSGMPKDRFSAEMPDATLATLKIQPSEPRDSAVYFCASGLADSYEQYFGPGTRLTVT.